The 19 T cell receptor beta chains reported below all come from one sample, sequenced in a study of shared clonotypes between healthy human individuals. Only in-frame clones appear in the TCRdb table, and some are missing; sequencing was by immunoSEQ multiplex PCR. The table includes 2.5 million or so clones, around nine tenths detected once. Sequencing was done on a sample of naive CD4+ T cells sorted from blood. Subset meaning: CD45RA+ positively selected. The receptors stem from a man aged 18 to 30 in good health.

In regard to this clone: Other DNA sequences within the sample encode an identical CDR3. CDR3 in amino acids: CASSAGGTGELFF. CDR3 in DNA: TGTGCCAGTAGTGCGGGTGGAACCGGGGAGCTGTTTTTT. The rearrangement links TRBV19 to TRBJ2-2; tentative D call: TRBD2 (5 bases). The CDR3 extends over 13 amino acids. CDR1 and CDR2 from the germline V gene are LNHDA and SQIVND (reference sequence). Trimming stripped 5 bases from V and 5 bases from J, with 9 bases between.

J is TRBJ1-6 and V is TRBV19; 8 nucleotides align to TRBD1. V was clipped by 3 bases and J by 8 bases; unmatched bases: 12. Germline V lookup: CDR1 LNHDA, CDR2 SQIVND (reference sequence). CDR3 size: 17 residues. The CDR3 region is CASSIGRGRFLHSPLHF. The CDR3 DNA sequence: TGTGCCAGTAGTATCGGCAGGGGGCGGTTCCTGCATTCACCCCTCCACTTT.

The V gene is TRBV25-1, the J gene TRBJ2-2; 9 nucleotides match TRBD2. The ends lost 6 bases at V and 5 bases at J; junction bases unmatched: 7. The CDR3 totals 15 residues. Germline V CDR1 and CDR2: MGHDK, SYGVNS. CDR3 DNA sequence: TGTGCCAGCAGGGTAGCGGGGGTTGGAACCGGGGAGCTGTTTTTT. Its protein product is CASRVAGVGTGELFF.

About this clone itself: The identical CDR3 is also encoded by other nucleotide sequences in the sample. The chain couples TRBV19 to TRBJ2-3; 12 bases line up with TRBD2. The germline gives CDR1 LNHDA, CDR2 SQIVND (reference sequence). The CDR3 consists of 17 residues. V lost 3 bases and J lost 1; bases outside the gene matches: 5. The CDR3 is CASSIGSSGRGTDTQYF. The CDR3 DNA reads TGTGCCAGTAGTATTGGGTCTAGCGGGAGGGGCACAGATACGCAGTATTTT. Looking up the rest from reference TRBV19 and TRBJ2-3 gives the full variable domain: DGGITQSPKYLFRKEGQNVTLSCEQNLNHDAMYWYRQDPGQGLRLIYYSQIVNDFQKGDIAEGYSVSREKKESFPLTVTSAQKNPTAFYLCASSIGSSGRGTDTQYFGPGTRLTVL.

V is TRBV5-1 and J is TRBJ2-1; 13 bases align to TRBD2. J gave up 2 bases and V 7 bases, and 12 bases lay outside the gene matches. The CDR3 loop spans 18 amino acids. From germline, CDR1 is SGHRS and CDR2 YFSETQ. This CDR3 is CASSATGTSGAPYNEQFF. CDR3 DNA sequence: TGCGCCAGCTCCGCGACGGGGACTAGCGGGGCCCCCTACAATGAGCAGTTCTTC. Supplemented by reference TRBV5-1 and TRBJ2-1, the full variable domain reads KAGVTQTPRYLIKTRGQQVTLSCSPISGHRSVSWYQQTPGQGLQFLFEYFSETQRNKGNFPGRFSGRQFSNSRSEMNVSTLELGDSALYLCASSATGTSGAPYNEQFFGPGTRLTVL.

The rearrangement joins TRBV6-5 to TRBJ2-1; 8 bases align to TRBD2. The germline CDR1 and CDR2 sequences are MNHEY and SVGAGI. Unmatched junction bases numbered 8, after V lost 6 bases and J lost 4 bases. The CDR3 extends over 15 amino acids. CDR3 sequence (DNA): TGTGCCAGCAGCGCGGCGGGGGGAGCTTACAATGAGCAGTTCTTC. It translates to CASSAAGGAYNEQFF.

The V gene is TRBV18, the J gene TRBJ2-7; TRBD2 might be the D (6 bases). The length of the CDR3 is 14 residues. The germline V and J ends were trimmed by 2 bases and 6 bases, with 14 bases remaining between them. Germline-derived CDR1 and CDR2 are KGHSH and LQKENI. CDR3 residues: CASSPSRGMGEQYF. DNA for the CDR3: TGTGCCAGCTCACCATCTCGGGGGATGGGCGAGCAGTACTTC.

The gene calls are TRBV30 and TRBJ1-2, with D hard to call. There are 13 residues in the CDR3. V was shortened by 0 bases and J by 6 bases, with 11 bases between the two germline ends. Germline lookup yields CDR1 GTSNPN and CDR2 SVGIG (reference sequence). The CDR3 coding sequence is TGTGCCTGGAGTGTAACCCGGGCCAATGGCTACACCTTC. It yields the protein CAWSVTRANGYTF.

V and J are TRBV18 and TRBJ2-1; D tentatively fits TRBD1 or TRBD2 (6 bases each). The CDR3 sequence is 14 residues long. Trimming shortened V by 7 bases and J by 7 bases, and 17 bases separated the two germline ends. CDR1 KGHSH and CDR2 LQKENI come from the germline V gene. CDR3 nucleotide sequence: TGTGCCAGCTATAAAACGGGGGCCCATAATGAGCAGTTCTTC. Protein product: CASYKTGAHNEQFF.

The genes are TRBV2 and TRBJ1-6; perhaps TRBD1 as D (5 bases). Germline V CDR1 and CDR2: SNHLY, FYNNEI. The CDR3 spans 19 residues. V was trimmed by 3 bases and J by 0 bases, leaving 18 bases between them. CDR3: CASSDLGAGKSSYNSPLHF. As DNA, the CDR3 is TGTGCCAGCAGTGACTTAGGGGCAGGGAAGAGCTCCTATAATTCACCCCTCCACTTT.

The chain employs TRBV6-6 and TRBJ2-5; TRBD2 agrees at 10 bases. Trimming removed 4 bases from V and 7 bases from J; junction bases left unmatched: 9. Germline V gene sequence: CDR1 MNHNY, CDR2 SVGAGI (reference sequence). The CDR3 loop spans 15 amino acids. The CDR3 nucleotides are TGTGCCAGCAGTTCCGAACTAGCGGGACGGTTGACCCAGTACTTC. It codes for CASSSELAGRLTQYF.

A few counts support this clone. CDR3 in DNA: TGTGCCTGGAAGGGACAGACCTATAGCAATCAGCCCCAGCATTTT. Its protein is CAWKGQTYSNQPQHF. The chain couples TRBV30 to TRBJ1-5; TRBD1 matches at 7 bases. The CDR3 sequence is 15 residues long. Germline CDR1 GTSNPN, CDR2 SVGIG (reference sequence). The V and J ends lost 4 bases and 0 bases, in that order; junction bases with no gene match: 6. The full variable domain, rest sourced from reference TRBV30 and TRBJ1-5, is SQTIHQWPATLVQPVGSPLSLECTVEGTSNPNLYWYRQAAGRGLQLLFYSVGIGQISSEVPQNLSASRPQDRQFILSSKKLLLSDSGFYLCAWKGQTYSNQPQHFGDGTRLSIL.

V usage is TRBV25-1 and J usage is TRBJ2-1; TRBD2 matches at 7 bases. V dropped 4 bases and J dropped 4; count of bases not matched to a gene: 13. This CDR3 has 17 amino acids. CDR1 and CDR2 (germline): MGHDK, SYGVNS. CDR3 nucleotide sequence: TGTGCCAGCAGTGGGAAACCACGGGACTACATATACAATGAGCAGTTCTTC. This gives the protein CASSGKPRDYIYNEQFF.

As to this clone: Distinct nucleotide sequences in the sample also encode this CDR3. The rearrangement uses TRBV6-5 and TRBJ2-5; 12 bases map to TRBD1. Germline-derived CDR1 and CDR2 are MNHEY and SVGAGI. V dropped 0 bases and J dropped 5; count of bases not matched to a gene: 1. The CDR3 is 15 residues long. The CDR3 loop reads CASSYSGQGAETQYF. For the CDR3, the DNA is TGTGCCAGCAGTTACTCGGGACAGGGGGCCGAGACCCAGTACTTC.

There are a few counts of this clone. DNA for the CDR3: TGCGCCAGCAGCCAACCCTATAGCAATCAGCCCCAGCATTTT. Protein sequence: CASSQPYSNQPQHF. This sequence joins TRBV4-1 and TRBJ1-5; D gene uncertain. The CDR3 loop spans 14 amino acids. Deletions cut 2 bases from V and 0 bases from J, with 5 bases between. The germline V gene encodes CDR1 MGHRA and CDR2 YSYEKL.

This chain links TRBV5-8 with TRBJ2-7, with 7 bases matching TRBD1. Germline CDR1 and CDR2: SGHTS and YDEGEE. The CDR3 is made up of 15 amino acids. Losses at the gene ends were 4 bases for V and 3 bases for J; bases not matched to a gene: 10. CDR3: CASSLGPGGNYEQYF. CDR3 in DNA: TGTGCCAGCAGCCTGGGGCCAGGGGGTAACTACGAGCAGTACTTC.

J is TRBJ2-7 and V is TRBV5-6, with D uncertain. Trimming left V 0 bases short and J 2 bases short, with 9 bases between. CDR3 length equals 14 residues. CDR1 SGHDT and CDR2 YYEEEE come from the germline V gene. CDR3 in amino acids: CASSLEVTTYEQYF. In nucleotides, the CDR3 is TGTGCCAGCAGCTTGGAGGTCACAACCTACGAGCAGTACTTC.

The rearrangement links TRBV13 to TRBJ2-7, with D possibly being TRBD1 or TRBD2 (6 bases each). The CDR3 sequence is 17 residues long. Germline values: CDR1 PRHDT, CDR2 FYEKMQ (reference sequence). Trimming stripped 0 bases from V and 2 bases from J, with 17 bases between. The CDR3 here is CASSLGSWGAPAYEQYF. The CDR3 DNA follows: TGTGCCAGCAGCTTAGGGTCATGGGGGGCCCCGGCCTACGAGCAGTACTTC. The full variable domain, rest sourced from reference TRBV13 and TRBJ2-7, is AAGVIQSPRHLIKEKRETATLKCYPIPRHDTVYWYQQGPGQDPQFLISFYEKMQSDKGSIPDRFSAQQFSDYHSELNMSSLELGDSALYFCASSLGSWGAPAYEQYFGPGTRLTVT.

In DNA, the CDR3 is TGTGCCTCGGATACGGGGAGCACAGATACGCAGTATTTT. This codes for CASDTGSTDTQYF. This chain joins TRBV6-1 and TRBJ2-3; weak D call: TRBD2 (5 bases). Trimming removed 11 bases from V and 0 bases from J, with 12 bases in between. This CDR3 has 13 residues. Germline loops: CDR1 MNHNS, CDR2 SASEGT.